This record covers a single T cell receptor beta chain. Treatment reported: randomized to nivolumab then ipilimumab (arm A) or the reverse (arm B). V dropped 5 bases and J dropped 5 bases, with 16 bases sitting between them. The CDR3 has 14 amino acids. Germline CDR1 SGHAT, CDR2 FQDESV (reference sequence). These data come from a study of sequential checkpoint blockade in melanoma. Assay used: immunoSEQ multiplex PCR; TCRdb lists only in-frame clones, some missing. The repertoire holds fewer than 15,000 clones, with around 77% as singletons. The starting material was CD8+ T cells sorted from blood (inferred from file names), obtained from a patient given nivolumab and ipilimumab in sequence. V and J are TRBV11-1 and TRBJ2-7, with a possible D match to TRBD2 (7 bases). The source is a human patient with melanoma. Some clones in this sample may be carry-over from other donors' samples. CDR3 in DNA: TGTGCCAGCAGCAACTACAGGGAGGGCCACGAGCAGTACTTC. Protein sequence: CASSNYREGHEQYF. The full variable domain, its missing parts supplied by reference TRBV11-1 and TRBJ2-7, is EAEVAQSPRYKITEKSQAVAFWCDPISGHATLYWYRQILGQGPELLVQFQDESVVDDSQLPKDRFSAERLKGVDSTLKIQPAELGDSAMYLCASSNYREGHEQYFGPGTRLTVT.